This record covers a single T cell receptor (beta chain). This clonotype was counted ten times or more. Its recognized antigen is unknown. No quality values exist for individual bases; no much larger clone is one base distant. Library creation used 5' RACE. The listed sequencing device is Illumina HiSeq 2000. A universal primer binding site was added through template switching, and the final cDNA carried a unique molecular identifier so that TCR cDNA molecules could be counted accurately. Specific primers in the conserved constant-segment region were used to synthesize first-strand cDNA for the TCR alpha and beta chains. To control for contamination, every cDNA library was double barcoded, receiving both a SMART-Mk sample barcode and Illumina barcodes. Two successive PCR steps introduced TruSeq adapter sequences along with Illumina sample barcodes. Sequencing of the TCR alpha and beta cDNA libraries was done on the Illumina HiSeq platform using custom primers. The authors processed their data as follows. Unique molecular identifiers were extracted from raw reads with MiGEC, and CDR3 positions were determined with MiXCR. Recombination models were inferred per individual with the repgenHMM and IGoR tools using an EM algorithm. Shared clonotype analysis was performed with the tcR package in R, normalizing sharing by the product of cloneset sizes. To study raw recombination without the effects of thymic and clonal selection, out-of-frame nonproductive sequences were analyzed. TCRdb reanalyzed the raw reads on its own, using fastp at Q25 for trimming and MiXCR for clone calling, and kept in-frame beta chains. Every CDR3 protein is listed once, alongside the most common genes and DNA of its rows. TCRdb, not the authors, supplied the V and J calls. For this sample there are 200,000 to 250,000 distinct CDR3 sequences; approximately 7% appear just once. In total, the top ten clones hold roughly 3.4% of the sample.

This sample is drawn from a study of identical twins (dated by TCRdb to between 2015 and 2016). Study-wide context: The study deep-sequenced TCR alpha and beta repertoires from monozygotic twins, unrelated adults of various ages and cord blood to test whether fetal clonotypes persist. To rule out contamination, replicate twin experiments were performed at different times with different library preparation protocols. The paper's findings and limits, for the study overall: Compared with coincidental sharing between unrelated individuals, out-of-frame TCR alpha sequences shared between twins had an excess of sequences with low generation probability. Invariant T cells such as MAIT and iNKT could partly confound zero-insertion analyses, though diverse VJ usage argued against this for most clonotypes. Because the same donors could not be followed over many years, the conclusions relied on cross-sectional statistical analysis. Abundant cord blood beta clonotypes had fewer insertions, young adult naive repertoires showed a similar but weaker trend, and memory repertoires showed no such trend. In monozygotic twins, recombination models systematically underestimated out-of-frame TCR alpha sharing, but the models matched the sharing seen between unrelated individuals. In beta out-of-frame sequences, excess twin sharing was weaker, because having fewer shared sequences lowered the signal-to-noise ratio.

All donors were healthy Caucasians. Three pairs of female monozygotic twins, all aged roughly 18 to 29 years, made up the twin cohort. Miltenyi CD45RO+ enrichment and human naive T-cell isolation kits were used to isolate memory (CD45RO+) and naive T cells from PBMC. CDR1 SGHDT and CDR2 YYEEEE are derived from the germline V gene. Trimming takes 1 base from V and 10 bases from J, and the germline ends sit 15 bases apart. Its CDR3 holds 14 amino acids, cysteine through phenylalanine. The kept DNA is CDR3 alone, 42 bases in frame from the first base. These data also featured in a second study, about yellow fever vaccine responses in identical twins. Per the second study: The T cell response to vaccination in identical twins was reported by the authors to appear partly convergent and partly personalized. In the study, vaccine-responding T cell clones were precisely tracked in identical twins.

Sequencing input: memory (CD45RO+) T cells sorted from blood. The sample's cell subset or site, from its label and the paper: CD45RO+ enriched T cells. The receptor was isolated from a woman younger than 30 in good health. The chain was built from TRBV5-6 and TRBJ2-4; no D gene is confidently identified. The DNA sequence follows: TGTGCCAGCAGCTTGAGTTCCCCACCAGAGATTCAGTACTTC. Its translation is CASSLSSPPEIQYF. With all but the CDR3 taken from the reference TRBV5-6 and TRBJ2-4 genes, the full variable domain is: DAGVTQSPTHLIKTRGQQVTLRCSPKSGHDTVSWYQQALGQGPQFIFQYYEEEERQRGNFPDRFSGHQFPNYSSELNVNALLLGDSALYLCASSLSSPPEIQYFGAGTRLSVL.